A single sample gave rise to the 2 T cell receptor beta chains below, sequenced in a study of CD8 T cells in ankylosing spondylitis. Study conclusions and caveats: A TCR beta motif of roughly eight highly homologous variants seemed to mark ankylosing spondylitis blood.

No antigen has been assigned to these receptors. TCRdb re-called the 5' RACE reads with MiXCR, one entry per CDR3 protein. The data show roughly 670,000 distinct CDR3 sequences, 15% to 20% seen once. The sequencing sample was made of blood, either unsorted or a sorted T cell fraction (not recorded which). These TCRs come from a male donor with ankylosing spondylitis.

The chain carries TRBV6-1 and TRBJ2-1; no firm D call. Germline V CDR1 and CDR2: MNHNS, SASEGT. V lost 7 bases and J 2 bases, leaving 18 bases between the germline ends. This CDR3 comprises 16 residues. DNA for the CDR3: TGTGCCAGCACGAACACTCACAGCGAACCCTACAATGAGCAGTTCTTC. It is translated as CASTNTHSEPYNEQFF.

The chain combines TRBV6-1 with TRBJ1-5; D gene unclear. The V gene's germline CDR1 is MNHNS and CDR2 SASEGT. The V gene lost 2 bases and the J gene lost 3 bases, with 8 bases spanning the gap. The CDR3 totals 14 residues. CDR3 nucleotide sequence: TGTGCCAGCAGTGAATATAGGGTCAATCAGCCCCAGCATTTT. Translating gives CASSEYRVNQPQHF.